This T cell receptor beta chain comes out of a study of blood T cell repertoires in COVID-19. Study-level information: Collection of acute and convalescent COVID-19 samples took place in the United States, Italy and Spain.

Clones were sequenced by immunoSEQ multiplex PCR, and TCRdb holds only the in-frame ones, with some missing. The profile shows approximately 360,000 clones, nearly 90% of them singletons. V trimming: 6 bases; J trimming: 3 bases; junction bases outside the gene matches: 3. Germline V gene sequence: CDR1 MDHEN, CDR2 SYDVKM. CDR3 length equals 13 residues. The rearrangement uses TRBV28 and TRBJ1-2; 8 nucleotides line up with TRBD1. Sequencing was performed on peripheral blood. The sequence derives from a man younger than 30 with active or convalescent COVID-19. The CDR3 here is CASRQTGDYGYTF. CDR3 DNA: TGTGCCAGCAGACAGACAGGGGACTATGGCTACACCTTC.